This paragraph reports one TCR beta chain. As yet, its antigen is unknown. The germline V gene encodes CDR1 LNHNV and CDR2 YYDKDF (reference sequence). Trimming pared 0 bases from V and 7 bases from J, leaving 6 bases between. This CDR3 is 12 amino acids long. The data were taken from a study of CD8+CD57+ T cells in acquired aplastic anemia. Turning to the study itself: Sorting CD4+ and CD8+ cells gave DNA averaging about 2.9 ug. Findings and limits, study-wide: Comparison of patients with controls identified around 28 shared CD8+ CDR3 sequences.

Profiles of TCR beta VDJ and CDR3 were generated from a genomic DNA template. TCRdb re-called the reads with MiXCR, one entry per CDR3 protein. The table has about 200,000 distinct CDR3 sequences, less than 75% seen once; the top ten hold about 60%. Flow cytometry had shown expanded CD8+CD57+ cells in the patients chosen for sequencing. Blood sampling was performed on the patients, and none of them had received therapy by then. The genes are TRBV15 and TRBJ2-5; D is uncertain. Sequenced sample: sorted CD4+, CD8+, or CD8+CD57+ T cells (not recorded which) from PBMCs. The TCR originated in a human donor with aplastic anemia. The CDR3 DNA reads TGTGCCACCAGCAGAGATCTTGGGACCCAGTACTTC. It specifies CATSRDLGTQYF.